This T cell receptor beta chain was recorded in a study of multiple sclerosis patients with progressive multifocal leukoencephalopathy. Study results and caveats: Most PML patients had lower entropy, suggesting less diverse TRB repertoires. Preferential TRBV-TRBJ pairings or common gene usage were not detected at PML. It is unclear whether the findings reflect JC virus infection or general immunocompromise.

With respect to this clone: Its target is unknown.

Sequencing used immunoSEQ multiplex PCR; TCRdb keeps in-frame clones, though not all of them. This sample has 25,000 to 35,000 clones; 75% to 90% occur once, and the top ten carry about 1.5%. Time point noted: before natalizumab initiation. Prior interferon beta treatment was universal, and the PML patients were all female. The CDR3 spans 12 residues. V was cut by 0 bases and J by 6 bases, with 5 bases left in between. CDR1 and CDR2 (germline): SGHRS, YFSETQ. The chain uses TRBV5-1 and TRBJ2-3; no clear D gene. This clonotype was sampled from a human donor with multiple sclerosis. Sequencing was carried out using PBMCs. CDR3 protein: CASSLASDTQYF. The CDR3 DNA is TGCGCCAGCAGCTTGGCCTCGGATACGCAGTATTTT.